Here is one T cell receptor beta chain with its context. This beta chain is off target for a library built for alpha chains, so its abundance means little. The entry originates in a study of spatial heterogeneity in lung cancer. The V and J ends lost 5 bases and 2 bases respectively, with 9 bases between them. This CDR3 has 13 residues. CDR1 is SEHNR, CDR2 FQNEAQ, per germline (reference sequence). Specified time point: sample taken at primary tumor resection. The study sequenced unsorted whole RNA from tumor, nontumor lung or frozen PBMC. MiXCR, run by TCRdb on the 5' RACE reads, gives a single entry per CDR3 protein. The sample gives several hundred distinct CDR3 sequences, 45% to 60% of which show up once; about 25% is in the top ten.

The sequence was collected from a female donor with early-stage non-small cell lung cancer. The rearrangement uses TRBV7-9 and TRBJ2-5; possibly TRBD2 for D (6 bases). Specimen: PBMCs, collected at surgery. In DNA, the CDR3 is TGTGCCAGCAGCGGGGGACTTCAAGAGACCCAGTACTTC. Translating it yields CASSGGLQETQYF.